Following are 32 T cell receptor beta chains from one sample sequenced in a study of cytomegalovirus exposure and HLA in healthy donors. Vbeta (60) and Jbeta (13) primers were used in the PCR. Clones were read by immunoSEQ multiplex PCR, and TCRdb kept only the in-frame ones, dropping some. The table includes approximately 200,000 clones, 70% to 85% detected once. The specimen sequenced was PBMCs. The receptors come from a woman under 40 in good health and CMV-seropositive.

The chain employs TRBV15 and TRBJ2-7, with a possible D match to TRBD2 (6 bases). V lost 2 bases and J 1 base, leaving 18 bases between the germline ends. The CDR3 runs 17 residues. Germline-derived CDR1 and CDR2 are LNHNV and YYDKDF (reference sequence). CDR3 in DNA: TGTGCCACCAGCAGACCCTACGGGGACTTAGGGTCCTACGAGCAGTACTTC. Encoded protein: CATSRPYGDLGSYEQYF.

A few counts support this clone. The CDR3 protein is CASKGLGAYEQYF. For the CDR3, the DNA is TGTGCCAGTAAAGGGCTGGGGGCATACGAGCAGTACTTC. The genes are TRBV19 and TRBJ2-7, with TRBD1 as a possible D gene (6 bases). The CDR3 loop spans 13 amino acids. Germline CDR1 is LNHDA and CDR2 is SQIVND (reference sequence). Trimming took 7 bases from V and 4 from J, leaving 14 bases between them.

CDR3 region: CASSLSGGPNQPQHF. DNA for the CDR3: TGTGCCAGCAGTTTATCGGGGGGACCCAATCAGCCCCAGCATTTT. V is TRBV27 and J is TRBJ1-5; D is perhaps TRBD1 (5 bases). The germline V and J ends were trimmed by 0 bases and 3 bases, with 9 bases remaining between them. The germline V gene has CDR1 MNHEY and CDR2 SMNVEV (reference sequence). CDR3 length: 15 amino acids.

This clone was seen a few times. The J gene is TRBJ1-5, the V gene TRBV11-2; D is perhaps TRBD1 (6 bases). Germline assignment: CDR1 SGHAT and CDR2 FQNNGV. With 5 bases removed from V and 6 bases from J, the gap between germline ends came to 11 bases. The CDR3 loop spans 13 amino acids. The CDR3 DNA sequence: TGTGCCAGCAGCCTCGGACAGCTTCAGCCCCAGCATTTT. Translating gives CASSLGQLQPQHF.

The chain has TRBV5-4 and TRBJ2-7, with a possible D match to TRBD1 (5 bases). The V end lost 5 bases, the J end lost 3 bases, and 9 bases lay between the germline ends. Per the germline V gene, CDR1 is SGHNT and CDR2 is YYREEE (reference sequence). CDR3 length: 12 amino acids. DNA for the CDR3: TGTGCCAGCAGTCATGGACACTACGAGCAGTACTTC. Translation gives CASSHGHYEQYF.

This sequence joins TRBV4-1 and TRBJ2-7; TRBD1 agrees at 7 bases. Germline CDR1 and CDR2: MGHRA and YSYEKL. V dropped 0 bases and J dropped 1; count of bases not matched to a gene: 12. This CDR3 has 18 amino acids. The CDR3 DNA is TGCGCCAGCAGCCAAGAACGAGAAGGACAGGCGAGGTCCTACGAGCAGTACTTC. Translation: CASSQEREGQARSYEQYF.

The chain combines TRBV4-3 with TRBJ2-3, with D perhaps TRBD2 (7 bases). The CDR3 is 22 amino acids. V lost 2 bases and J 1 base, leaving 31 bases between the germline ends. Germline lookup yields CDR1 LGHNA and CDR2 YSLEER. CDR3 amino acids: CASSQHPPTQRLGGGGTDTQYF. CDR3 sequence (DNA): TGCGCCAGCAGCCAACACCCCCCGACCCAGCGGCTAGGGGGAGGGGGCACAGATACGCAGTATTTT.

The chain has TRBV5-1 and TRBJ2-7; 8 bases map to TRBD1. In germline, CDR1 is SGHRS, CDR2 YFSETQ. Losses at the gene ends were 0 bases for V and 6 bases for J; bases not matched to a gene: 5. The CDR3 contains 14 residues. The DNA for the CDR3 is TGCGCCAGCAGCTTGGCCGGGACAGGCATCGAGCAGTACTTC. Translated: CASSLAGTGIEQYF.

V usage is TRBV2 and J usage is TRBJ2-1; 14 bases are shared with TRBD2. The length of the CDR3 is 15 residues. The V and J ends lost 5 bases and 8 bases, in that order; junction bases with no gene match: 5. CDR1 and CDR2 from the germline V gene are SNHLY and FYNNEI. CDR3 DNA: TGTGCCAGCAGTCCCGGGACTAGCGGGAGCGATGAGCAGTTCTTC. Translating it yields CASSPGTSGSDEQFF.

The chain joins TRBV11-2 to TRBJ1-2; D unresolved. This CDR3 comprises 12 residues. V was shortened by 5 bases and J by 6 bases, with 10 bases between the two germline ends. The germline V gene encodes CDR1 SGHAT and CDR2 FQNNGV. The CDR3 protein is CASSQAIDGYTF. As DNA, the CDR3 is TGTGCCAGCAGCCAAGCGATCGATGGCTACACCTTC.

This sequence joins TRBV4-1 and TRBJ1-2, with TRBD1 as a possible D gene (6 bases). The V end was cut by 4 bases, the J end by 6 bases, with 15 bases between. This CDR3 has 14 residues. Per the germline V gene, CDR1 is MGHRA and CDR2 is YSYEKL. The CDR3 nucleotides are TGCGCCAGCAGCCGTCGAGTGGGGGCGGATGGCTACACCTTC. Translation gives CASSRRVGADGYTF.

CDR3 DNA: TGCGCCAGCACCACTGAGCTAGGCGCCAACAATGAGCAGTTCTTC. This gives the protein CASTTELGANNEQFF. The chain uses TRBV5-1 and TRBJ2-1; D remains unclear. The CDR3 consists of 15 residues. Germline CDR1 SGHRS, CDR2 YFSETQ. Trimming left V 6 bases short and J 5 bases short, with 18 bases between.

CDR3 bases: TGTGCCAGCAGCCCGTCTTGGTCTAGCGGGAGGGCCCGGTACGAGCAGTACTTC. Translating it yields CASSPSWSSGRARYEQYF. The gene calls are TRBV9 and TRBJ2-7, with 12 bases aligning to TRBD2. Trimming at V came to 4 bases and at J to 4 bases, leaving 15 bases not matched to a gene. CDR3 size: 18 residues. Per the germline V gene, CDR1 is SGDLS and CDR2 is YYNGEE.

This rearrangement joins TRBV7-8 to TRBJ2-7; weak D call: TRBD2 (6 bases). V was pared by 5 bases and J by 1 base, with 18 bases between. Germline CDR1 SGHVS, CDR2 FQNEAQ. This CDR3 has 16 residues. The CDR3 DNA sequence: TGTGCCAGCAGCGCGCGGGGCAGATCCGGTTCCTACGAGCAGTACTTC. This codes for CASSARGRSGSYEQYF.

The chain has TRBV4-3 and TRBJ1-2, with D unresolved. The CDR3 has 14 residues. CDR1 is LGHNA, CDR2 YSLEER, per germline. V lost 0 bases to trimming and J lost 2 bases, with 7 bases between them. This chain's CDR3 is CASSQDARNYGYTF. For the CDR3, the DNA is TGCGCCAGCAGCCAAGACGCCAGAAACTATGGCTACACCTTC.

Comment on this clone: Other DNA sequences of this sample code for an identical CDR3. The chain employs TRBV5-1 and TRBJ1-5; tentatively, D is TRBD1 (6 bases). This CDR3 region has 14 residues. Germline V lookup: CDR1 SGHRS, CDR2 YFSETQ. V was shortened by 4 bases and J by 2 bases, with 10 bases between the two germline ends. In nucleotides, the CDR3 is TGCGCCAGCAGCCTACAGGGTGGCAATCAGCCCCAGCATTTT. Its protein is CASSLQGGNQPQHF.

This chain links TRBV4-3 with TRBJ1-1; D remains unclear. CDR1 LGHNA and CDR2 YSLEER come from the germline V gene. V lost 3 bases and J lost 6, with 17 bases in between. The CDR3 totals 15 residues. The CDR3 DNA reads TGCGCCAGCAGCCAGATTTTGGGAGGCACCCCTGAAGCTTTCTTT. The encoded protein is CASSQILGGTPEAFF.

V usage is TRBV15 and J usage is TRBJ2-2, with 8 bases aligning to TRBD1. CDR3 size: 16 residues. Germline V gene data show CDR1 as LNHNV and CDR2 as YYDKDF (reference sequence). V lost 3 bases to trimming and J lost 3 bases; unmatched junction nucleotides: 6. The CDR3 sequence: CATSSHGTGYTGELFF. For the CDR3, the DNA is TGTGCCACCAGCAGCCACGGGACAGGCTACACCGGGGAGCTGTTTTTT.

The chain joins TRBV12-5 to TRBJ2-2; TRBD2 matches at 7 bases. Germline V gene data show CDR1 as LGHNT and CDR2 as FRNRAP. The CDR3 has 15 residues. Losses at the gene ends were 6 bases for V and 3 bases for J; bases not matched to a gene: 7. CDR3 DNA: TGTGCTAGTGGAGGAGGCGGGAGCGACACCGGGGAGCTGTTTTTT. This encodes CASGGGGSDTGELFF.

This chain joins TRBV7-6 and TRBJ2-7, with D possibly matching TRBD1 (5 bases). CDR3 length equals 14 residues. Germline-derived CDR1 and CDR2 are SGHVS and FNYEAQ. V lost 4 bases to trimming and J lost 4 bases, with 14 bases between them. The CDR3 here is CASSSRQSTYEQYF. The CDR3 DNA sequence: TGTGCCAGCAGCTCAAGACAGAGTACTTACGAGCAGTACTTC.

This sequence joins TRBV5-8 and TRBJ2-5, with 12 bases matching TRBD1. The junction had 3 bases not matched to a gene; V was cut back by 4 bases and J by 2 bases. Germline CDR1 and CDR2: SGHTS and YDEGEE. CDR3 length equals 15 residues. The CDR3 DNA sequence: TGTGCCAGCAGCCAGGGACAGGGGGCTCAAGAGACCCAGTACTTC. Its protein product is CASSQGQGAQETQYF.

This clone was recorded only once. The V and J genes are TRBV27 and TRBJ1-5; 9 bases fit TRBD1. Germline loops: CDR1 MNHEY, CDR2 SMNVEV (reference sequence). With 2 bases clipped from V and 6 bases from J, the junction kept 14 bases outside the gene matches. This CDR3 comprises 18 residues. CDR3 DNA sequence: TGTGCCAGCAGTTTAACCGCGTACATGGGACAGGGCTCTCAGCCCCAGCATTTT. Protein product: CASSLTAYMGQGSQPQHF.

This clone was seen just once. The V call is TRBV5-1, the J call TRBJ2-1; D gene unclear. CDR3 size: 15 residues. Germline V gives CDR1 SGHRS, CDR2 YFSETQ. The V gene lost 4 bases and the J gene lost 4 bases, with 15 bases spanning the gap. The CDR3 DNA is TGCGCCAGCAGCGAAGACTCCTACGATTACAATGAGCAGTTCTTC. It codes for CASSEDSYDYNEQFF.

The V and J genes are TRBV6-1 and TRBJ2-2; the D gene is possibly TRBD2 (5 bases). Germline V gives CDR1 MNHNS, CDR2 SASEGT. The V end was cut by 3 bases, the J end by 6 bases, with 11 bases between. CDR3 length: 14 amino acids. The DNA for the CDR3 is TGTGCCAGCAGTGACTGGCAGAGGGCCGGGGAGCTGTTTTTT. Translating it yields CASSDWQRAGELFF.

The rearrangement joins TRBV5-4 to TRBJ1-2; 9 positions match TRBD1. With V trimmed by 10 bases and J by 4 bases, 14 bases remained unmatched. CDR3 length equals 15 residues. Germline V CDR1 and CDR2: SGHNT, YYREEE (reference sequence). This chain's CDR3 is CAGPQQGAPSYGYTF. CDR3 coding DNA: TGTGCCGGACCCCAACAGGGGGCTCCTAGCTATGGCTACACCTTC.

This clone occurred a few times. The rearrangement uses TRBV7-2 and TRBJ2-1; tentative D call: TRBD1 (5 bases). Germline CDR1 and CDR2: SGHTA and FQGNSA. The CDR3 has 19 residues. V was shortened by 1 base and J by 0 bases, with 19 bases between the two germline ends. CDR3 residues: CASSLEKGPTLSSYNEQFF. CDR3 nucleotide sequence: TGTGCCAGCAGCTTAGAGAAGGGGCCAACACTCAGCTCCTACAATGAGCAGTTCTTC.

The chain is built from TRBV2 and TRBJ2-2; a weak D match, TRBD1 (6 bases). This CDR3 region has 16 residues. Germline CDR1 SNHLY, CDR2 FYNNEI. Trimming took 4 bases from V and 0 from J, leaving 12 bases between them. The CDR3 DNA is TGTGCCAGCAGTGCCTTCGACAGGACGAACACCGGGGAGCTGTTTTTT. It specifies CASSAFDRTNTGELFF.

V usage is TRBV7-6 and J usage is TRBJ1-2; 12 bases agree with TRBD1. The CDR3 is made up of 18 amino acids. V was clipped by 4 bases and J by 5 bases; unmatched bases: 14. Germline assignment: CDR1 SGHVS and CDR2 FNYEAQ. DNA for the CDR3: TGTGCCAGCAGCTCGCAGACCGTGGGACAGGGGGCGCAGTATGGCTACACCTTC. It codes for CASSSQTVGQGAQYGYTF.

This rearrangement joins TRBV7-8 to TRBJ1-2; possibly TRBD1 for D (5 bases). Germline V gene sequence: CDR1 SGHVS, CDR2 FQNEAQ. Trimming removed 4 bases from V and 8 bases from J, with 17 bases in between. This CDR3 contains 14 residues. CDR3 in amino acids: CASSSRQGARGYTF. CDR3 coding DNA: TGTGCCAGCAGCTCCCGCCAAGGGGCGCGGGGCTACACCTTC.

This clone has a single count. The chain employs TRBV7-8 and TRBJ1-3, with D possibly TRBD1 on 6 matching bases. The CDR3 is made up of 15 amino acids. The germline V and J ends were trimmed by 5 bases and 0 bases, with 11 bases remaining between them. CDR1 is SGHVS and CDR2 is FQNEAQ in the germline V gene. CDR3 nucleotide sequence: TGTGCCAGCAGCCCCACAGGGAGCTCTGGAAACACCATATATTTT. Translation gives CASSPTGSSGNTIYF.

This sequence joins TRBV6-4 and TRBJ2-7; possible D gene TRBD2, 5 bases. The germline V gene has CDR1 MRHNA and CDR2 SNTAGT. The CDR3 spans 13 residues. V was shortened by 4 bases and J by 4 bases, with 11 bases between the two germline ends. The CDR3 is CASSAAVGYEQYF. In DNA, the CDR3 is TGTGCCAGCAGTGCAGCGGTCGGGTACGAGCAGTACTTC.

This chain connects TRBV15 to TRBJ1-3, with D perhaps TRBD1 (6 bases). The V gene's germline CDR1 is LNHNV and CDR2 YYDKDF (reference sequence). Trimming took 5 bases from V and 0 from J, leaving 14 bases between them. The CDR3 runs to 16 residues. The CDR3 loop reads CATSGWTAFSGNTIYF. Written as DNA, the CDR3 is TGTGCCACCAGCGGATGGACAGCCTTCTCTGGAAACACCATATATTTT.